Listed below are T cell receptor beta chains from one sample, sequenced in a study of cytomegalovirus exposure and HLA in healthy donors. Using immunoSEQ multiplex PCR, the repertoire was profiled, and TCRdb retains in-frame clones only, with some absent. The sample contains 120,000 or so clones, 81% of which appear only once. Input material: PBMCs. Receptor source: a man younger than 35 in good health and CMV-seronegative. Both conserved end residues are part of each CDR3. Fields, in order: D gene, J gene, clone size, V gene, CDR3 protein, CDR3 DNA. A D gene is named only where the DNA matches it firmly. Not all rows give a size; the values are once, few, many and, for expanded clones, a class.

D: NA
J: TRBJ1-1
size: NA
V: TRBV6-5
CDR3: CASSWEGNTEAFF
DNA: TGTGCCAGCAGTTGGGAGGGGAACACTGAAGCTTTCTTT

D: NA
J: TRBJ2-2
size: NA
V: TRBV5-6
CDR3: CASSLAEQGGSGELFF
DNA: TGTGCCAGCAGCTTGGCCGAACAGGGAGGGTCCGGGGAGCTGTTTTTT

D: TRBD1
J: TRBJ2-5
size: NA
V: TRBV6-1
CDR3: CASSGALGQRSRETQYF
DNA: TGTGCCAGCAGTGGGGCCCTGGGACAGCGTTCGCGGGAGACCCAGTACTTC

D: TRBD2
J: TRBJ2-7
size: NA
V: TRBV9
CDR3: CASSPRLANYEQYF
DNA: TGTGCCAGCAGCCCTCGACTAGCTAATTACGAGCAGTACTTC

D: NA
J: TRBJ2-3
size: NA
V: TRBV5-1
CDR3: CASSLPYRGDTGDTQYF
DNA: TGCGCCAGCAGCTTGCCGTACCGGGGGGACACCGGAGATACGCAGTATTTT

D: TRBD2
J: TRBJ2-3
size: few
V: TRBV11-2
CDR3: CASSYTSGSDTQYF
DNA: TGTGCCAGCAGCTATACTAGCGGGTCTGATACGCAGTATTTT

D: NA
J: TRBJ1-3
size: NA
V: TRBV6-1
CDR3: CASLLGNTIYF
DNA: TGTGCCAGCCTACTTGGAAACACCATATATTTT

D: TRBD1
J: TRBJ1-6
size: NA
V: TRBV5-1
CDR3: CASSYGDRGSNSPLHF
DNA: TGCGCCAGCAGCTATGGGGACAGGGGGTCGAATTCACCCCTCCACTTT

D: TRBD2
J: TRBJ2-4
size: NA
V: TRBV4-2
CDR3: CASSQGGLAGGFENIQYF
DNA: TGTGCCAGCAGCCAAGGGGGACTAGCGGGGGGGTTCGAAAACATTCAGTACTTC

D: TRBD1
J: TRBJ1-2
size: NA
V: TRBV6-1
CDR3: CASSDRDRGLVYGYTF
DNA: TGTGCCAGCAGTGACCGGGACAGGGGGCTTGTCTATGGCTACACCTTC

D: NA
J: TRBJ1-1
size: NA
V: TRBV19
CDR3: CASSSPRGKANTEAFF
DNA: TGTGCCAGTAGTAGCCCCAGGGGTAAGGCTAACACTGAAGCTTTCTTT

D: NA
J: TRBJ1-1
size: few
V: TRBV7-9
CDR3: CASSLGGLNTEAFF
DNA: TGTGCCAGCAGCTTAGGGGGCTTGAACACTGAAGCTTTCTTT

D: TRBD2
J: TRBJ2-3
size: NA
V: TRBV10-2
CDR3: CASSLLAGGGGTDTQYF
DNA: TGCGCCAGCAGCCTACTAGCGGGGGGCGGAGGCACAGATACGCAGTATTTT

D: TRBD2
J: TRBJ2-3
size: NA
V: TRBV7-6
CDR3: CASSLSGGSTDTQYF
DNA: TGTGCCAGCAGCTTATCGGGGGGTAGCACAGATACGCAGTATTTT

D: NA
J: TRBJ1-5
size: NA
V: TRBV21-1
CDR3: CASSPPKGVSNQPQHF
DNA: TGTGCCAGCAGCCCACCGAAGGGGGTTAGCAATCAGCCCCAGCATTTT

D: NA
J: TRBJ1-1
size: NA
V: TRBV5-1
CDR3: CASTLAGAGTEAFF
DNA: TGCGCCAGCACGCTTGCAGGGGCAGGGACTGAAGCTTTCTTT

D: NA
J: TRBJ2-3
size: NA
V: TRBV5-8
CDR3: CASSLEGQGTDTQYF
DNA: TGTGCCAGCAGCTTGGAGGGCCAGGGGACAGATACGCAGTATTTT

D: NA
J: TRBJ2-7
size: NA
V: TRBV21-1
CDR3: CASSKGGGPSYEQYF
DNA: TGTGCCAGCAGCAAAGGGGGGGGGCCGTCCTACGAGCAGTACTTC

D: NA
J: TRBJ1-1
size: NA
V: TRBV12-5
CDR3: CASGLAGKAGAEAFF
DNA: TGTGCTAGTGGTTTGGCAGGGAAGGCTGGGGCTGAAGCTTTCTTT

D: TRBD1
J: TRBJ1-6
size: NA
V: TRBV7-9
CDR3: CASSLQGARSPLHF
DNA: TGTGCCAGCAGCCTACAGGGGGCAAGATCACCCCTCCACTTT

D: NA
J: TRBJ2-3
size: NA
V: TRBV6-5
CDR3: CASSYRQGLGTDTQYF
DNA: TGTGCCAGCAGTTACAGGCAGGGGCTAGGAACAGATACGCAGTATTTT

D: NA
J: TRBJ2-1
size: NA
V: TRBV19
CDR3: CASSIDRGRLNEQFF
DNA: TGTGCCAGTAGTATAGATCGGGGTAGGCTGAATGAGCAGTTCTTC

D: NA
J: TRBJ1-1
size: NA
V: TRBV10-2
CDR3: CASRDSEAFF
DNA: TGCGCCAGCAGGGACAGTGAAGCTTTCTTT

D: NA
J: TRBJ1-1
size: NA
V: TRBV2
CDR3: CASSEMRMNTEAFF
DNA: TGTGCCAGCAGTGAGATGCGGATGAACACTGAAGCTTTCTTT

D: TRBD2
J: TRBJ2-1
size: once
V: TRBV7-3
CDR3: CASSPNGLAISNEQFF
DNA: TGTGCCAGCAGCCCGAACGGACTAGCTATCTCCAATGAGCAGTTCTTC

D: NA
J: TRBJ2-2
size: NA
V: TRBV2
CDR3: CAGFGGQDGELFF
DNA: TGTGCCGGGTTCGGGGGGCAGGACGGGGAGCTGTTTTTT

D: TRBD1
J: TRBJ1-6
size: once
V: TRBV4-2
CDR3: CASSQETFGGRGLRYNSPLHF
DNA: TGTGCCAGCAGCCAAGAGACGTTTGGGGGCAGGGGGCTCCGATATAATTCACCCCTCCACTTT

D: NA
J: TRBJ1-1
size: NA
V: TRBV2
CDR3: CASSEALQGLSTEAFF
DNA: TGTGCCAGCAGTGAAGCGCTTCAGGGGTTGAGCACTGAAGCTTTCTTT

D: TRBD1
J: TRBJ2-7
size: few
V: TRBV23-1
CDR3: CASSQRTGGRALSYEQYF
DNA: TGCGCCAGCAGCCAAAGGACAGGGGGCCGAGCCCTTTCCTACGAGCAGTACTTC

D: NA
J: TRBJ1-2
size: NA
V: TRBV15
CDR3: CATSRADTGGYTF
DNA: TGTGCCACCAGCAGAGCGGACACGGGCGGCTACACCTTC

D: TRBD1
J: TRBJ1-5
size: NA
V: TRBV15
CDR3: CATRRDRVSNQPQHF
DNA: TGTGCCACCAGGAGGGACAGGGTCAGCAATCAGCCCCAGCATTTT

D: NA
J: TRBJ1-4
size: NA
V: TRBV7-9
CDR3: CSSSSDAAANEKLFF
DNA: TGTTCCAGCAGCTCCGACGCGGCCGCTAATGAAAAACTGTTTTTT

D: NA
J: TRBJ2-2
size: NA
V: TRBV6-5
CDR3: CASSQFTGELFF
DNA: TGTGCCAGCAGCCAGTTCACCGGGGAGCTGTTTTTT

D: TRBD1
J: TRBJ1-5
size: few
V: TRBV4-1
CDR3: CASSQGQGGNQPQHF
DNA: TGCGCCAGCAGCCAAGGACAGGGTGGTAATCAGCCCCAGCATTTT

D: NA
J: TRBJ1-5
size: NA
V: TRBV25-1
CDR3: CASSEWGGGQPQHF
DNA: TGTGCCAGCAGTGAATGGGGAGGGGGGCAGCCCCAGCATTTT

D: NA
J: TRBJ2-7
size: NA
V: TRBV27
CDR3: CASSLTEVYEQYF
DNA: TGTGCCAGCAGTTTGACAGAAGTGTACGAGCAGTACTTC

D: TRBD1
J: TRBJ2-2
size: once
V: TRBV5-1
CDR3: CASFQGAGGELFF
DNA: TGCGCCAGCTTTCAGGGGGCCGGCGGGGAGCTGTTTTTT

D: NA
J: TRBJ2-5
size: NA
V: TRBV18
CDR3: CASSPNAGWETQYF
DNA: TGTGCCAGCTCACCAAACGCAGGGTGGGAGACCCAGTACTTC

D: TRBD2
J: TRBJ2-7
size: once
V: TRBV6-1
CDR3: CASSVRAGESYEQYF
DNA: TGTGCCAGCAGTGTGAGGGCGGGGGAGTCCTACGAGCAGTACTTC

D: NA
J: TRBJ1-1
size: NA
V: TRBV5-5
CDR3: CASSLIRPGTDTEAFF
DNA: TGTGCCAGCAGCTTGATTCGTCCAGGGACTGACACTGAAGCTTTCTTT

D: TRBD1
J: TRBJ2-7
size: NA
V: TRBV5-5
CDR3: CASSLVGDRTGDYEQYF
DNA: TGTGCCAGCAGCTTGGTTGGGGACAGGACCGGAGATTACGAGCAGTACTTC

D: NA
J: TRBJ1-2
size: NA
V: TRBV28
CDR3: CASLPTGTYYGYTF
DNA: TGTGCCAGCCTACCTACAGGGACCTACTATGGCTACACCTTC

D: TRBD1
J: TRBJ1-2
size: NA
V: TRBV9
CDR3: CASSVGGRTDRSYTF
DNA: TGTGCCAGCAGCGTAGGAGGTAGGACGGACAGGAGCTACACCTTC

D: TRBD2
J: TRBJ2-3
size: NA
V: TRBV7-6
CDR3: CASSLAVAGGRGAQYF
DNA: TGTGCCAGCAGCTTAGCGGTAGCGGGGGGGCGCGGTGCGCAGTATTTT

D: TRBD2
J: TRBJ2-1
size: NA
V: TRBV5-4
CDR3: CASSFPGLAGGYEQFF
DNA: TGTGCCAGCAGCTTCCCGGGACTAGCGGGGGGCTATGAGCAGTTCTTC

D: TRBD1
J: TRBJ2-3
size: NA
V: TRBV7-2
CDR3: CASSLEGTGTDTQYF
DNA: TGTGCCAGCAGCTTAGAGGGGACAGGCACAGATACGCAGTATTTT

D: TRBD2
J: TRBJ2-1
size: few
V: TRBV19
CDR3: CASSPKVAGVLYNEQFF
DNA: TGTGCCAGTAGTCCCAAGGTAGCGGGGGTGCTCTACAATGAGCAGTTCTTC

D: NA
J: TRBJ1-1
size: NA
V: TRBV5-4
CDR3: CASSISYTEAFF
DNA: TGTGCCAGCAGTATTAGTTACACTGAAGCTTTCTTT

D: NA
J: TRBJ1-1
size: NA
V: TRBV5-5
CDR3: CASSLAGRANTEAFF
DNA: TGTGCCAGCAGCTTGGCAGGGAGGGCGAACACTGAAGCTTTCTTT

D: NA
J: TRBJ2-7
size: NA
V: TRBV7-4
CDR3: CASSPGEAEQYF
DNA: TGTGCCAGCAGTCCGGGGGAGGCCGAGCAGTACTTC

D: TRBD1
J: TRBJ1-3
size: NA
V: TRBV2
CDR3: CASSEGTGVGNTIYF
DNA: TGTGCCAGCAGTGAAGGGACAGGGGTAGGAAACACCATATATTTT

D: NA
J: TRBJ1-2
size: NA
V: TRBV4-2
CDR3: CASSQDRGDIYGYTF
DNA: TGTGCCAGCAGCCAAGATCGGGGGGACATCTACGGCTACACCTTC

D: NA
J: TRBJ1-2
size: NA
V: TRBV5-4
CDR3: CASSLEGQAGGYTF
DNA: TGTGCCAGCAGCTTGGAGGGCCAGGCGGGGGGCTACACCTTC

D: NA
J: TRBJ2-3
size: NA
V: TRBV2
CDR3: CASRRGQSTDTQYF
DNA: TGTGCCAGCAGGCGGGGACAGAGCACAGATACGCAGTATTTT